These 7 T cell receptor beta chains were all obtained from the same sample, sequenced in a study of blood T cell repertoires in COVID-19. Assay used: immunoSEQ multiplex PCR; TCRdb lists only in-frame clones, some missing. The sample contains about 94,000 clones, 80% to 85% of which appear only once. The specimen was peripheral blood. Every receptor here comes from a man aged 55-75 years with acute or convalescent COVID-19.

The chain uses TRBV7-9 and TRBJ1-2; 7 positions match TRBD1. Germline CDR1 is SEHNR and CDR2 is FQNEAQ (reference sequence). V trimming: 2 bases; J trimming: 3 bases; junction bases outside the gene matches: 3. This CDR3 has 14 amino acids. CDR3 bases: TGTGCCAGCAGCTTAACAGGGGACCACTATGGCTACACCTTC. Translating gives CASSLTGDHYGYTF.

The CDR3: CASSEQGGRYEQYF. Here the CDR3 DNA reads TGTGCCAGCAGCGAACAGGGGGGGAGGTACGAGCAGTACTTC. The rearrangement links TRBV7-2 to TRBJ2-7; a possible D gene is TRBD1 (8 bases). Per the germline V gene, CDR1 is SGHTA and CDR2 is FQGNSA. The CDR3 covers 14 residues. The V end lost 5 bases, the J end lost 4 bases, and 15 bases lay between the germline ends. The full variable domain, rest sourced from reference TRBV7-2 and TRBJ2-7, is GAGVSQSPSNKVTEKGKDVELRCDPISGHTALYWYRQSLGQGLEFLIYFQGNSAPDKSGLPSDRFSAERTGGSVSTLTIQRTQQEDSAVYLCASSEQGGRYEQYFGPGTRLTVT.

This chain connects TRBV5-5 to TRBJ1-6, with D possibly being TRBD1 (5 bases). Germline CDR1 reads SGHKS; CDR2 reads YYEKEE (reference sequence). This CDR3 has 15 amino acids. Trimming removed 2 bases from V and 6 bases from J, with 12 bases in between. Written as DNA, the CDR3 is TGTGCCAGCAGCTTTAGGGAGGGGAGTAATTCACCCCTCCACTTT. Encoded protein: CASSFREGSNSPLHF.

This clone was counted a single time. This rearrangement joins TRBV15 to TRBJ2-5, with 8 bases aligning to TRBD2. Germline V gives CDR1 LNHNV, CDR2 YYDKDF (reference sequence). V was pared by 8 bases and J by 3 bases, with 2 bases of the junction left unmatched. The CDR3 sequence is 12 residues long. This chain's CDR3 is CATAGGEETQYF. The DNA for the CDR3 is TGTGCCACCGCGGGGGGAGAAGAGACCCAGTACTTC.

The genes are TRBV11-2 and TRBJ1-1; possible D gene TRBD1, 5 bases. Germline V gives CDR1 SGHAT, CDR2 FQNNGV. V gave up 6 bases and J gave up 5 bases, with 13 bases separating them. The CDR3 spans 13 residues. CDR3 in DNA: TGTGCCAGCAGACGACAGCAGAATACTGAAGCTTTCTTT. This encodes CASRRQQNTEAFF.

CDR3 nucleotides: TGTGCCACCAGTGACGGGCAGGGGCCCAGCACAGATACGCAGTATTTT. This sequence encodes CATSDGQGPSTDTQYF. The J gene is TRBJ2-3, the V gene TRBV24-1, with a tentative D call TRBD1 (6 bases). CDR3 size: 16 residues. Trimming removed 4 bases from V and 0 bases from J, with 13 bases in between. Looked up from germline, CDR1 is KGHDR and CDR2 is SFDVKD.

This chain connects TRBV4-1 to TRBJ1-2, with D maybe TRBD1 (6 bases). This CDR3 spans 14 amino acids. The V gene lost 1 base and the J gene lost 6 bases, with 12 bases spanning the gap. The germline gives CDR1 MGHRA, CDR2 YSYEKL. The CDR3 sequence is CASSQVNTGNGYTF. The CDR3 nucleotides are TGCGCCAGCAGCCAAGTAAATACAGGGAATGGCTACACCTTC.